In this sample, the clone carrying this TCR beta chain turned up a few times. The sample belongs to a study of blood T cell repertoires in COVID-19. Trimming took off 2 bases at V and 1 base at J, with 8 bases between the two ends. Germline V gene lookup returns CDR1 MNHEY and CDR2 SMNVEV (reference sequence). The CDR3 totals 14 residues. Sequenced by immunoSEQ multiplex PCR; TCRdb stores in-frame clones only, minus some. This sample has some 250,000 clones, with around four fifths found just once. The chain joins TRBV27 to TRBJ2-5; D ambiguous. The source is an elderly man with acute or convalescent COVID-19. What was sequenced was peripheral blood. The CDR3 DNA is TGTGCCAGCAGTTTAACCCTAGGCCAAGAGACCCAGTACTTC. Encoded protein: CASSLTLGQETQYF.